These 32 T cell receptor beta chains came from one sample sequenced in a study of blood T cell repertoires in COVID-19. Libraries were prepared by immunoSEQ multiplex PCR; TCRdb keeps only in-frame clonotypes and omits some of them. The sample contains 110,000 to 150,000 clones, 86% of which appear only once. Sequenced: PBMCs or T cells enriched from blood (not recorded which). The origin of the receptors is a man in his forties or fifties who had recovered from COVID-19.

This chain joins TRBV25-1 and TRBJ2-1, with TRBD1 identical over 9 bases. V lost 6 bases, J lost 7 bases, and 10 bases stayed unmatched. In germline, CDR1 is MGHDK, CDR2 SYGVNS. CDR3 size: 15 residues. The CDR3 nucleotides are TGTGCCAGCAGCTGGGGACAGGGAAGGTGGAATGAGCAGTTCTTC. Its translation: CASSWGQGRWNEQFF.

The J gene is TRBJ2-1, the V gene TRBV9; 11 positions match TRBD2. The V gene's germline CDR1 is SGDLS and CDR2 YYNGEE. The ends lost 4 bases at V and 6 bases at J; junction bases unmatched: 9. The CDR3 runs to 16 residues. CDR3 amino acids: CASSLISGRALNEQFF. In nucleotides, the CDR3 is TGTGCCAGCAGCTTAATTAGCGGGAGGGCCCTCAATGAGCAGTTCTTC.

Note on this clone: A read error may produce the germline difference seen at one junction end. CDR3 sequence: CASSQDLASRDTQYF. The CDR3 DNA is TGCGCCAGCAGCCAAGATCTGGCTAGCAGAGATACGCAGTATTTT. V usage is TRBV4-3 and J usage is TRBJ2-3, with TRBD2 as a possible D gene (5 bases). In germline, CDR1 is LGHNA, CDR2 YSLEER. This CDR3 is built from 15 residues.

The J gene is TRBJ1-1, the V gene TRBV19; D gene ambiguous. The V gene's germline CDR1 is LNHDA and CDR2 SQIVND (reference sequence). The CDR3 contains 14 residues. Deletions cut 8 bases from V and 0 bases from J, with 13 bases between. DNA for the CDR3: TGTGCCAGTCTAGGAGGCAGATTGAACACTGAAGCTTTCTTT. The encoded protein is CASLGGRLNTEAFF.

The J gene is TRBJ1-1, the V gene TRBV19, with D possibly TRBD1 on 5 matching bases. V lost 4 bases and J 4 bases, leaving 13 bases between the germline ends. The germline CDR1 and CDR2 sequences are LNHDA and SQIVND (reference sequence). This CDR3 region has 14 residues. CDR3 nucleotides: TGTGCCAGTAGTAAGGCCAGGGCTGGCACTGAAGCTTTCTTT. Translated, it gives CASSKARAGTEAFF.

The gene calls are TRBV15 and TRBJ2-3; 9 bases agree with TRBD2. CDR3 length: 16 residues. Trimming took 0 bases from V and 2 from J; bases not matched to a gene: 3. Germline-derived CDR1 and CDR2 are LNHNV and YYDKDF (reference sequence). The CDR3 region has the DNA TGTGCCACCAGCAGAGATAGCGGGGGCCTCACAGATACGCAGTATTTT. Encoded protein: CATSRDSGGLTDTQYF.

This chain links TRBV4-2 with TRBJ1-1; D gene unclear. CDR3 length: 16 residues. Trimming removed 2 bases from V and 1 base from J, with 14 bases in between. The germline gives CDR1 LGHNA, CDR2 YNFKEQ. The CDR3: CASSQPVMGENTEAFF. In DNA, the CDR3 is TGTGCCAGCAGCCAACCCGTAATGGGAGAGAACACTGAAGCTTTCTTT.

Concerning this clone itself: Other DNA sequences in this sample translate to the same CDR3. In nucleotides, the CDR3 is TGTGCCAGCAGCTTTAGGGGGAGCACAGATACGCAGTATTTT. As protein: CASSFRGSTDTQYF. This rearrangement joins TRBV5-4 to TRBJ2-3, with D possibly being TRBD1 (6 bases). The CDR3 sequence is 14 residues long. The V end was cut by 2 bases, the J end by 0 bases, with 7 bases between. Germline CDR1 is SGHNT and CDR2 is YYREEE (reference sequence).

The chain combines TRBV2 with TRBJ1-1, with D tentatively TRBD1 (5 bases). CDR1 is SNHLY, CDR2 FYNNEI, per germline. The ends were cut back, 7 bases at V and 9 bases at J, with 12 bases in the middle. CDR3 length: 11 residues. The CDR3 nucleotides are TGTGCCAGCACGGACAAAGTAAAAGCTTTCTTT. Protein: CASTDKVKAFF.

The chain has TRBV29-1 and TRBJ1-3; 8 bases agree with TRBD1. CDR3 length: 12 residues. Trimming at V came to 7 bases and at J to 3 bases, leaving 2 bases not matched to a gene. In germline, CDR1 is SQVTM, CDR2 ANQGSEA. The CDR3 region is CSGGTGGNTIYF. CDR3 bases: TGCAGCGGGGGGACAGGTGGAAACACCATATATTTT.

This clone was found a few times. The chain uses TRBV9 and TRBJ2-7, with D possibly TRBD1 on 5 matching bases. The CDR3 runs 14 residues. Germline assignment: CDR1 SGDLS and CDR2 YYNGEE. Trimming removed 1 base from V and 4 bases from J, with 12 bases in between. CDR3 amino acids: CASSVIREGYEQYV. CDR3 coding DNA: TGTGCCAGCAGCGTAATCAGGGAAGGGTACGAGCAGTACGTC.

Worth noting for this clone: The same CDR3 can be traced to other DNA sequences in this sample. V and J are TRBV7-8 and TRBJ1-5; a possible D gene is TRBD1 (6 bases). The CDR3 runs 13 residues. Germline V gene sequence: CDR1 SGHVS, CDR2 FQNEAQ. The ends were cut back, 4 bases at V and 7 bases at J, with 11 bases in the middle. The DNA of the CDR3 is TGTGCCAGCAGCTCACAGGGCGGCCAGCCCCAGCATTTT. As protein: CASSSQGGQPQHF.

V gene TRBV6-2 or TRBV6-3 combines with J gene TRBJ1-1, with no clear D. With 4 bases removed from V and 1 base from J, the gap between germline ends came to 10 bases. The CDR3 totals 14 residues. In germline, CDR1 is MNHEY, CDR2 SVGEGT. CDR3 residues: CASSFKTSNTEAFF. The DNA of the CDR3 is TGTGCCAGCAGTTTTAAAACATCGAACACTGAAGCTTTCTTT.

This chain connects TRBV24-1 to TRBJ2-5; TRBD2 matches 8 bases. This CDR3 has 15 amino acids. Trimming at V came to 4 bases and at J to 0 bases, leaving 3 bases not matched to a gene. Germline V gene lookup returns CDR1 KGHDR and CDR2 SFDVKD. DNA of the CDR3: TGTGCCACCAGTGAGCTAGCGGGCTACCAAGAGACCCAGTACTTC. It encodes CATSELAGYQETQYF.

The rearrangement uses TRBV5-6 and TRBJ2-6; possible D gene TRBD1, 6 bases. V dropped 4 bases and J dropped 4 bases, with 15 bases sitting between them. Germline V lookup: CDR1 SGHDT, CDR2 YYEEEE. The CDR3 length is 16 residues. CDR3 sequence: CASSTERGFGANVLTF. CDR3 DNA sequence: TGTGCCAGCAGCACTGAAAGGGGGTTCGGGGCCAACGTCCTGACTTTC.

The V and J genes are TRBV6-2 or TRBV6-3 and TRBJ1-1, with a possible D match to TRBD1 (6 bases). This CDR3 contains 14 residues. Trimming removed 4 bases at V and 1 base at J, with 10 bases between. From germline, CDR1 is MNHEY and CDR2 SVGEGT. The CDR3, as DNA: TGTGCCAGCAGTTCCGGGACACCGAACACTGAAGCTTTCTTT. Amino acids: CASSSGTPNTEAFF.

The rearrangement uses TRBV2 and TRBJ1-5; D is undetermined. Germline-derived CDR1 and CDR2 are SNHLY and FYNNEI. The CDR3 length is 15 residues. The V end lost 4 bases, the J end lost 0 bases, and 10 bases lay between the germline ends. The CDR3 region is CASSVQVDSNQPQHF. CDR3 bases: TGTGCCAGCAGTGTTCAGGTGGATAGCAATCAGCCCCAGCATTTT.

The V gene is TRBV15, the J gene TRBJ1-4, with D perhaps TRBD1 (5 bases). Germline loops: CDR1 LNHNV, CDR2 YYDKDF (reference sequence). V was pared by 2 bases and J by 7 bases, with 17 bases between. The CDR3 spans 16 residues. CDR3 DNA: TGTGCCACCAGCAGACCCGACCGTGCAGGGTTTGAAAAACTGTTTTTT. Encoded protein: CATSRPDRAGFEKLFF.

The chain carries TRBV7-4 and TRBJ2-7; 9 bases match TRBD1. CDR3 length: 17 residues. Germline-derived CDR1 and CDR2 are SGHVT and SQSDAQ. V gave up 2 bases and J gave up 7 bases; unmatched junction bases: 15. The CDR3 region has the DNA TGTGCCAGCAGCTTACCAGGCCGTAGGGACAGGGATCAAGAGCAGTACGTC. Translated, it gives CASSLPGRRDRDQEQYV.

This clone was counted a single time. V and J are TRBV18 and TRBJ2-1; D perhaps matches TRBD1 (6 bases). Per the germline V gene, CDR1 is KGHSH and CDR2 is LQKENI. The V and J ends lost 1 base and 0 bases respectively, with 10 bases between them. CDR3 length equals 16 residues. The CDR3 is CASSPRDRPSYNEQFF. CDR3 nucleotide sequence: TGTGCCAGCTCACCACGTGACAGGCCCTCCTACAATGAGCAGTTCTTC.

This clone was found a few times. This sequence joins TRBV10-1 and TRBJ2-1, with 8 nucleotides matching TRBD1. The ends lost 6 bases at V and 8 bases at J; junction bases unmatched: 3. Germline loops: CDR1 WNHNN, CDR2 SYGVQD (reference sequence). This CDR3 is 12 amino acids long. CDR3 region: CASRDRVDEQFF. The CDR3 nucleotides read TGCGCCAGCAGGGACAGGGTGGATGAGCAGTTCTTC.

The chain joins TRBV3-1 (or the pseudogene TRBV3-2) to TRBJ1-2; TRBD1 matches 10 bases. Trimming cost V 0 bases and J 6 bases; bases outside gene matches: 16. Germline V CDR1 and CDR2: LGHDT, YNNKEL (reference sequence). The CDR3 contains 19 residues. The CDR3 loop reads CASSQDFGTGVKFRDGYTF. Written as DNA, the CDR3 is TGTGCCAGCAGCCAAGATTTCGGGACAGGGGTAAAATTTAGGGATGGCTACACCTTC.

This clone was detected a few times. The chain has TRBV30 and TRBJ1-6; no reliable D call. V gave up 1 base and J gave up 0 bases, with 7 bases separating them. This CDR3 is 15 amino acids long. Germline V lookup: CDR1 GTSNPN, CDR2 SVGIG (reference sequence). The CDR3 loop is CAWSGRSSYNSPLHF. For the CDR3, the DNA is TGTGCCTGGAGTGGCCGGAGCTCCTATAATTCACCCCTCCACTTT.

This sequence joins TRBV27 and TRBJ1-2, with D unresolved. The germline V gene has CDR1 MNHEY and CDR2 SMNVEV (reference sequence). The CDR3 runs to 14 residues. The V end lost 6 bases, the J end lost 4 bases, and 15 bases lay between the germline ends. CDR3 nucleotide sequence: TGTGCCAGCAGCCTGGATCGGAGGGTCTATGGCTACACCTTC. It is translated as CASSLDRRVYGYTF.

Only one count was recorded for this clone. This rearrangement joins TRBV12-5 to TRBJ2-3, with 8 bases aligning to TRBD1. The CDR3 spans 16 residues. CDR1 is LGHNT, CDR2 FRNRAP, per germline. V trimming: 7 bases; J trimming: 0 bases; junction bases outside the gene matches: 9. The CDR3 reads CASAQMRDRSTDTQYF. The CDR3 DNA follows: TGTGCTAGTGCCCAGATGAGGGACAGGAGCACAGATACGCAGTATTTT.

This clone was seen just once. V and J are TRBV13 and TRBJ2-5, with 13 nucleotides matching TRBD2. The CDR3 has 19 amino acids. With 5 bases clipped from V and 1 base from J, the junction kept 13 bases outside the gene matches. Germline V gives CDR1 PRHDT, CDR2 FYEKMQ (reference sequence). The CDR3 here is CASSIVRLAGGGPQETQYF. CDR3 bases: TGTGCCAGCAGCATCGTGAGACTAGCGGGAGGAGGGCCCCAAGAGACCCAGTACTTC.

The CDR3 sequence is CASSLDTLAGAYSSYNEQFF. CDR3 sequence (DNA): TGCGCCAGCAGCTTGGATACGTTAGCGGGGGCCTATTCCTCCTACAATGAGCAGTTCTTC. The chain uses TRBV5-1 and TRBJ2-1; 9 nucleotides match TRBD2. The V gene end was trimmed by 0 bases and the J gene end by 0 bases; junction bases not matched to a gene: 13. The CDR3 is made up of 20 amino acids. Germline V gene sequence: CDR1 SGHRS, CDR2 YFSETQ. The full variable domain, rest sourced from reference TRBV5-1 and TRBJ2-1, is KAGVTQTPRYLIKTRGQQVTLSCSPISGHRSVSWYQQTPGQGLQFLFEYFSETQRNKGNFPGRFSGRQFSNSRSEMNVSTLELGDSALYLCASSLDTLAGAYSSYNEQFFGPGTRLTVL.

V gene TRBV7-3 combines with J gene TRBJ2-1; tentatively, D is TRBD2 (6 bases). Germline loops: CDR1 SGHTA, CDR2 FQGTGA. V lost 5 bases and J 3 bases, leaving 20 bases between the germline ends. The CDR3 has 17 amino acids. CDR3 sequence (DNA): TGTGCCAGCAGCGAACGGGGTGCGGGGTGGGACTACAATGAGCAGTTCTTC. Translating it yields CASSERGAGWDYNEQFF.

This clone has more than one count but fewer than ten. CDR3 amino acids: CASTGAGPYGYTF. The CDR3 DNA follows: TGTGCCAGCACGGGGGCAGGGCCCTATGGCTACACCTTC. The chain is built from TRBV7-9 and TRBJ1-2, with D possibly TRBD1 on 6 matching bases. Trimming took off 7 bases at V and 4 bases at J, with 13 bases between the two ends. The CDR3 has 13 amino acids. The germline V gene has CDR1 SEHNR and CDR2 FQNEAQ (reference sequence).

The V gene is TRBV6-5, the J gene TRBJ1-5; 9 bases match TRBD1. Germline-derived CDR1 and CDR2 are MNHEY and SVGAGI. After removal of 7 bases from V and 3 bases from J, the junction contained 4 bases not matched to a gene. The CDR3 has 14 residues. CDR3 DNA: TGTGCCAGCATCGGACAGGGGAACAATCAGCCCCAGCATTTT. Its translation: CASIGQGNNQPQHF.

This clone was seen a single time. The chain is built from TRBV30 and TRBJ1-1, with 7 nucleotides matching TRBD1. Germline assignment: CDR1 GTSNPN and CDR2 SVGIG (reference sequence). V gave up 4 bases and J gave up 4 bases; unmatched junction bases: 3. This CDR3 has 12 amino acids. CDR3 sequence reads: CAWTGGSTEAFF. In DNA form, the CDR3 reads TGTGCCTGGACAGGGGGGAGCACTGAAGCTTTCTTT. Full variable domain (remainder filled in from reference TRBV30 and TRBJ1-1): SQTIHQWPATLVQPVGSPLSLECTVEGTSNPNLYWYRQAAGRGLQLLFYSVGIGQISSEVPQNLSASRPQDRQFILSSKKLLLSDSGFYLCAWTGGSTEAFFGQGTRLTVV.

This chain uses TRBV5-1 with TRBJ1-4, with D tentatively TRBD1 (6 bases). The CDR3 totals 14 residues. Trimming removed 4 bases at V and 4 bases at J, with 11 bases between. The germline gives CDR1 SGHRS, CDR2 YFSETQ. In DNA form, the CDR3 reads TGCGCCAGCAGCCAGGGACACAATAATGAAAAACTGTTTTTT. It yields the protein CASSQGHNNEKLFF.